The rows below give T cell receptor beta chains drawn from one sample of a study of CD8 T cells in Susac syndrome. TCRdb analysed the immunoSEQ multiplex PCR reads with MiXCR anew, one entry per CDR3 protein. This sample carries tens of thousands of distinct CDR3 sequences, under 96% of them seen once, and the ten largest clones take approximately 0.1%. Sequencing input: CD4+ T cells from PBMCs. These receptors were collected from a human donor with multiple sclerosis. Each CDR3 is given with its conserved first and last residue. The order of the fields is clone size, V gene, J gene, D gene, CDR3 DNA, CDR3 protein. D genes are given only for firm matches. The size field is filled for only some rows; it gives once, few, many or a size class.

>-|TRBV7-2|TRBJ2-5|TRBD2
TGTGCCAGCAGCTTAAGCGGCGGGGGGGCCGGAAAGACCCAGTACTTC
CASSLSGGGAGKTQYF
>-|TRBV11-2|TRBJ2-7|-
TGTGCCAGCAGCCCGGGGCTTCCCGGCTCCTACGAGCAGTACTTC
CASSPGLPGSYEQYF
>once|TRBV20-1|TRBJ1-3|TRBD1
TGCAGTGCTAGCGATGAGGGGGCGAACACCATATATTTT
CSASDEGANTIYF
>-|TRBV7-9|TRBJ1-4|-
TGTGCCAGCAGCCGCGAAAGGGCAGGCGAAAAACTGTTTTTT
CASSRERAGEKLFF
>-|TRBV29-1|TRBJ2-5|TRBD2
TGCAGCGTTGATTCGTGGCGGGGGAAACACCAAGAGACCCAGTACTTC
CSVDSWRGKHQETQYF
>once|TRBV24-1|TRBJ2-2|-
TGTGCCACCAGTGATTTGACGGCGGGGCGCGCCGGGGAGCTGTTTTTT
CATSDLTAGRAGELFF
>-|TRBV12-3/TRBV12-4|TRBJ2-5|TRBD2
TGTGCCAGCAGTTCGGGGCTAGCGGGATTCCAAGAGACCCAGTACTTC
CASSSGLAGFQETQYF
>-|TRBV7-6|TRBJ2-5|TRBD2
TGTGCCAGCAGCTTATTAGTTAGCGGGAGTCCAAGGGAGACCCAGTACTTC
CASSLLVSGSPRETQYF
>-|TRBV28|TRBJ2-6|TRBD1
TGTGCCAGCAGTGAGGGGGCGTATGGGGCCAACGTCCTGACTTTC
CASSEGAYGANVLTF
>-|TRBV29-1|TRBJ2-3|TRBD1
TGCAGCGTTGCGTCTTTGGACAGGTTTAGCACAGATACGCAGTATTTT
CSVASLDRFSTDTQYF
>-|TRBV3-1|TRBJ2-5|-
TGTGCCAGCAGCCCCTGGGGGCAAGAGACCCAGTACTTC
CASSPWGQETQYF
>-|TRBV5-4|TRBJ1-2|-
TGTGCCAGCAGCTTGGACACAAACTATGGCTACACCTTC
CASSLDTNYGYTF
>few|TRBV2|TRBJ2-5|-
TGTGCCAGCAGTGTGGGAGAGACCCAGTACTTC
CASSVGETQYF
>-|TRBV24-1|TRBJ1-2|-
TGTGCCACCAGTCAATCAGGGCCCAGCTATGGCTACACCTTC
CATSQSGPSYGYTF
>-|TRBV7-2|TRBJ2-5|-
TGTGCCAGCAGCCGGGAAATGCAAGAGACCCAGTACTTC
CASSREMQETQYF
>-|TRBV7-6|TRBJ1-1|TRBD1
TGTGCCAGCAGCCCCCAACAGGGGTGGGCTGAAGCTTTCTTT
CASSPQQGWAEAFF
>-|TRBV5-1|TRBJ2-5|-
TGCGCCAGCAGCTTGCTTCCCAGGACCCAAGAGACCCAGTACTTC
CASSLLPRTQETQYF
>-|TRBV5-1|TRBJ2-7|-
TGCGCCAGCAGCCCACAGCCCTCTACCTCCTACGAGCAGTACTTC
CASSPQPSTSYEQYF
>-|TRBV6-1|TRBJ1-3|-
TGTGCCAGCAGGGAGCTGAACACCATATATTTT
CASRELNTIYF
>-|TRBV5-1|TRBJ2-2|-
TGCGCCAGCAGCTTGTGGGTTAGTGCCGGGGAGCTGTTTTTT
CASSLWVSAGELFF
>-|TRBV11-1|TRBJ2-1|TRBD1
TGTGCCAGCAGCCGAGTGGACAGGGCTGGCGAGCAGTTCTTC
CASSRVDRAGEQFF
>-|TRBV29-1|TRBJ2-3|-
TGCAGCGTTCTCAGCACAGATACGCAGTATTTT
CSVLSTDTQYF
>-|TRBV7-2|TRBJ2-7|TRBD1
TGTGCCAGCAGCCCAGGGACAGGACACACTACGAAGCAGTACTTC
CASSPGTGHTTKQYF
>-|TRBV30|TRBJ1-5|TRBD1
TGTGCCTGGAGTTCCCGGACAGGGGGCAATCAGCCCCAGCATTTT
CAWSSRTGGNQPQHF
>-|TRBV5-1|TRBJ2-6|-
TGCGCCAGCGGCTACGTCAACTCTGGGGCCAACGTCCTGACTTTC
CASGYVNSGANVLTF
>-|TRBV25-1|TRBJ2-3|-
TGTGCCAGCAGTGGGGGTGGAAATCTCACAGATACGCAGTATTTT
CASSGGGNLTDTQYF
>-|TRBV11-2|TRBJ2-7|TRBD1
TGTGCCAGCAGCCTCGTCCCGGGACAGGTTACCTCCTACGAGCAGTACTTC
CASSLVPGQVTSYEQYF
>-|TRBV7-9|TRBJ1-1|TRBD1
TGTGCCAGCAGCCCCCGGACAGGGAGGAACACTGGAGCTTTCTTT
CASSPRTGRNTGAFF
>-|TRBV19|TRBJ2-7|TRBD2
TGTGCCAGTAGTATCCAGCGGGGCTACGAGCAGTACTTC
CASSIQRGYEQYF
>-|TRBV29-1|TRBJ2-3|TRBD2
TGCAGCATCCGTCCCGGGACTAGCGGGGTTAGCACAGATACGCAGTATTTT
CSIRPGTSGVSTDTQYF